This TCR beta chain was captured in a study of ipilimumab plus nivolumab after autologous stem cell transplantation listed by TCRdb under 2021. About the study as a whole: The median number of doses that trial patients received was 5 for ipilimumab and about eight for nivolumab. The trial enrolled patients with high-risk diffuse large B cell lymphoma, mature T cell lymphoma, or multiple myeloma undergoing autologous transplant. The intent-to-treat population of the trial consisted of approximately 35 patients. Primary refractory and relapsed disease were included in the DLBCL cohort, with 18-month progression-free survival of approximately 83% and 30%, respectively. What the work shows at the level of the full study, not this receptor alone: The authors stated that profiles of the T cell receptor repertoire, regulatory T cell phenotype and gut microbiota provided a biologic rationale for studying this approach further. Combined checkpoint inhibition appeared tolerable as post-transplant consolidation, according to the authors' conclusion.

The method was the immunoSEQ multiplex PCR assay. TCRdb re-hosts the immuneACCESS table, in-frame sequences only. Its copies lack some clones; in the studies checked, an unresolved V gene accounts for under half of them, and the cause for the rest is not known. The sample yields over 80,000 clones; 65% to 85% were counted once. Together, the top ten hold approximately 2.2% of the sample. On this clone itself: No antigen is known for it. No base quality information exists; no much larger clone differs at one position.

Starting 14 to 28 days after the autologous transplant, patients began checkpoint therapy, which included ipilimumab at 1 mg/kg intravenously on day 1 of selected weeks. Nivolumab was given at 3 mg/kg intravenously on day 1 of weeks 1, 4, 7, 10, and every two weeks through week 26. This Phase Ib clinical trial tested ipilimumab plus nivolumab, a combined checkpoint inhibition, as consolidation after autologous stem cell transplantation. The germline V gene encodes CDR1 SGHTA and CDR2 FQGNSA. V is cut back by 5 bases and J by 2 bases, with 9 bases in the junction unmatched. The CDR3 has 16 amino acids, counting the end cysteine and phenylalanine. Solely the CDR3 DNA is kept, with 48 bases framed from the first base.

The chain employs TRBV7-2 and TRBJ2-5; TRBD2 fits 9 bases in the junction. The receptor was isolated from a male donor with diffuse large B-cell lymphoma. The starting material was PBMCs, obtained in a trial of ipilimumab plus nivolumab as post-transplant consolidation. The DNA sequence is TGTGCCAGCAGCCGAGGGGCGCTAGCGGGGCAAGAGACCCAGTACTTC. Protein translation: CASSRGALAGQETQYF.